Reported below is one TCR beta chain. Its target is unknown. TCRdb keeps only in-frame clones here, not all; method: immunoSEQ multiplex PCR. This table holds about 33,000 clones, around 80% found once. The data are from a study of T cells in tumors after PD-1 blockade. Study details: Daily vismodegib 150 mg continued in a subset of anti-PD-1-treated patients. Overall study findings and caveats: Blood contained roughly two fifths of the tumor's TCR clonotypes.

Trimming took off 2 bases at V and 5 bases at J, with 12 bases between the two ends. Germline V gene sequence: CDR1 GTSNPN, CDR2 SVGIG (reference sequence). This CDR3 contains 13 residues. V gene TRBV30 combines with J gene TRBJ2-5; no clear D gene. The sequence was obtained from a human donor with basal cell carcinoma. The sample here was PBMCs, taken before anti-PD-1 treatment. CDR3 amino acids: CAWSLWRRETQYF. CDR3 sequence (DNA): TGTGCCTGGAGTCTATGGCGCCGCGAGACCCAGTACTTC.